Listed here is a single T cell receptor beta chain. What it recognizes is unknown. The sample comes from a study of shared clonotypes between healthy human individuals. Study as a whole: A couple of women and a few men aged 18 to 49 served as donors.

TCRdb's table, derived via immunoSEQ multiplex PCR, lists solely in-frame clones and lacks some. In the table there are approximately 2,300,000 clones, less than 95% of which are singletons. Overall study findings and caveats: Researchers sampled only blood; tissue repertoires likely differ. Naive subsets generally had larger estimated richness than memory subsets.

V was trimmed by 0 bases and J by 2 bases, leaving 7 bases between them. CDR3 length: 14 amino acids. Germline-derived CDR1 and CDR2 are SGHRS and YFSETQ. The J gene is TRBJ2-3, the V gene TRBV5-1; D not resolved. Sequencing used naive CD4+ T cells from PBMCs. The subset is: CD45RA+ positively selected. This clonotype was obtained from a man between 18 and 29 years old in good health. Some clones in this sample may be carry-over from other donors' samples. For the CDR3, the DNA is TGCGCCAGCAGCTTGGTCGACACCACAGATACGCAGTATTTT. Its protein product is CASSLVDTTDTQYF.